This entry concerns a single TCR beta chain. The sample originates from a study of blood T cell repertoires in COVID-19. Study summary: Spain, Italy and the United States supplied samples that represented acute and convalescent COVID-19. Sample material is recorded as cDNA or gDNA derived from T cells, B-cell-depleted T cells, or PBMCs.

Seattle cases were enrolled at active infection and followed longitudinally. As processed by the authors: By means of reference gene primer amplification, nucleated cell counts were estimated. Libraries were prepared by immunoSEQ multiplex PCR; TCRdb keeps only in-frame clonotypes and omits some of them. V and J calls and clone size are given by that table; D and trimming were obtained from the DNA. The data contain about 58,000 clones, 70% to 90% of them singletons. Germline CDR1 and CDR2: SEHNR and FQNEAQ (reference sequence). Unmatched junction bases numbered 5, after V lost 3 bases and J lost 4 bases. CDR3 length: 14 residues.

The receptor's source is a man aged 55 to 69 with COVID-19, enrolled during active disease. The sample comprised peripheral blood. The chain recombines TRBV7-9 with TRBJ2-7; 8 nucleotides agree with TRBD1. CDR3 nucleotide sequence: TGTGCCAGCAGCTTGCAGGGGGCGGCTTACGAGCAGTACTTC. It translates to CASSLQGAAYEQYF. Looking up the rest from reference TRBV7-9 and TRBJ2-7 gives the full variable domain: DTGVSQNPRHKITKRGQNVTFRCDPISEHNRLYWYRQTLGQGPEFLTYFQNEAQLEKSRLLSDRFSAERPKGSFSTLEIQRTEQGDSAMYLCASSLQGAAYEQYFGPGTRLTVT.